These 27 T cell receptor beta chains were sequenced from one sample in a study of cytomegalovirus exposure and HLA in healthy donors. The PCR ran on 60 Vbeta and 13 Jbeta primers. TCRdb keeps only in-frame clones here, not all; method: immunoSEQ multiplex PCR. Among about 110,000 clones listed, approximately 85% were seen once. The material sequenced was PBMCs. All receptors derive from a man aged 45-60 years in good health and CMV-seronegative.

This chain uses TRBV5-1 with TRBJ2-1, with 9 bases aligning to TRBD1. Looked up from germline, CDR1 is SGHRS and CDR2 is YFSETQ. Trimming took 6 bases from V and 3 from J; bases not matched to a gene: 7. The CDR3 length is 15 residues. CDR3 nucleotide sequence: TGCGCCAGCATGCGCGGGACAGGGTTCTACAATGAGCAGTTCTTC. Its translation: CASMRGTGFYNEQFF. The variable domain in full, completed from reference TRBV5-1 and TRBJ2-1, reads KAGVTQTPRYLIKTRGQQVTLSCSPISGHRSVSWYQQTPGQGLQFLFEYFSETQRNKGNFPGRFSGRQFSNSRSEMNVSTLELGDSALYLCASMRGTGFYNEQFFGPGTRLTVL.

DNA of the CDR3: TGTGCCAGTAGTTTTGGACGGACCGGGATGGGTGGCTACACCTTC. It specifies CASSFGRTGMGGYTF. The chain carries TRBV19 and TRBJ1-2; D unclear. Germline loops: CDR1 LNHDA, CDR2 SQIVND (reference sequence). Trimming left V 5 bases short and J 7 bases short, with 20 bases between. This CDR3 region has 15 residues.

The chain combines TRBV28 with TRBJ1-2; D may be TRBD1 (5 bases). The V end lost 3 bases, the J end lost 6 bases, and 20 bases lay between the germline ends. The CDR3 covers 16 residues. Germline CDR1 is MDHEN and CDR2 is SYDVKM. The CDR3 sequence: CASSFSGTTFVHGYTF. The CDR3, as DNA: TGTGCCAGCAGTTTCTCAGGGACTACGTTCGTCCATGGCTACACCTTC.

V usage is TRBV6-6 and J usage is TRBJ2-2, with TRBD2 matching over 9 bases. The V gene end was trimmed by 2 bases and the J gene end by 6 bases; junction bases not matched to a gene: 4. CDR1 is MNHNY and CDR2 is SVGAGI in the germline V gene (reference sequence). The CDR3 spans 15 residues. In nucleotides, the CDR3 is TGTGCCAGCAGTTACAGGACTAGCGTGGCCGGGGAGCTGTTTTTT. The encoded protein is CASSYRTSVAGELFF.

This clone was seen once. CDR3 DNA sequence: TGTGCCAGCAGCCTGACAGGGGGAGGTCAGCCCCAGCATTTT. Residues: CASSLTGGGQPQHF. This chain links TRBV14 with TRBJ1-5, with 9 bases aligning to TRBD1. Germline V gene lookup returns CDR1 SGHDN and CDR2 FVKESK. Unmatched junction bases numbered 4, after V lost 4 bases and J lost 6 bases. There are 14 residues in the CDR3.

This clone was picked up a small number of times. The CDR3: CASRYDRATEAFF. The CDR3 coding sequence is TGCGCCAGCAGGTACGACAGGGCAACTGAAGCTTTCTTT. V is TRBV10-1 and J is TRBJ1-1; 7 positions agree with TRBD1. From germline, CDR1 is WNHNN and CDR2 SYGVQD (reference sequence). J was trimmed by 5 bases and V by 6 bases; bases with no gene match: 6. This CDR3 region has 13 residues.

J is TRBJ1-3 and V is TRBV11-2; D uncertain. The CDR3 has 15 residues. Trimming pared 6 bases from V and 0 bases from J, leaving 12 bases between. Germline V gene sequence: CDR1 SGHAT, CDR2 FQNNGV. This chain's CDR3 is CASSFPPSSGNTIYF. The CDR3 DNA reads TGTGCCAGCAGTTTCCCCCCCAGCTCTGGAAACACCATATATTTT.

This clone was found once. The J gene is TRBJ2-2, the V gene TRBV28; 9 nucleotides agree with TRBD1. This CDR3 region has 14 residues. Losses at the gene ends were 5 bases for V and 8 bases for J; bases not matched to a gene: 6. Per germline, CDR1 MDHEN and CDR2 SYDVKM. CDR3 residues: CASSAPGTGGELFF. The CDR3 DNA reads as TGTGCCAGCAGTGCCCCCGGGACAGGGGGGGAGCTGTTTTTT.

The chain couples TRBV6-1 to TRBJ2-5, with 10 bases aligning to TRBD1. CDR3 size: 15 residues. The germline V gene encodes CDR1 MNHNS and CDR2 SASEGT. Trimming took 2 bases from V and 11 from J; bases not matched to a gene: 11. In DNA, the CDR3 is TGTGCCAGCAGTGAACAGGGGACAGGGGAGGGAGAGCAGTACTTC. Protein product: CASSEQGTGEGEQYF.

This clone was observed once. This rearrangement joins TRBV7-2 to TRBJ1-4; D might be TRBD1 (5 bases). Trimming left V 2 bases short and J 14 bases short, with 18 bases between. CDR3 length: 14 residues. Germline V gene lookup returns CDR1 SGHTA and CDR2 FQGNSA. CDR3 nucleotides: TGTGCCAGCAGCTTACAGGGTCCCCAAGTTCGGCTGTTTTTT. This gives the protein CASSLQGPQVRLFF.

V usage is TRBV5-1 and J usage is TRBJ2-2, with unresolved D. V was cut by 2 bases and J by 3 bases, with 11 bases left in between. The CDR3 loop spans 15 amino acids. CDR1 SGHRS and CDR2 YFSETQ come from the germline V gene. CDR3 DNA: TGCGCCAGCAGCTTCGCGGCTTCGGACACCGGGGAGCTGTTTTTT. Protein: CASSFAASDTGELFF.

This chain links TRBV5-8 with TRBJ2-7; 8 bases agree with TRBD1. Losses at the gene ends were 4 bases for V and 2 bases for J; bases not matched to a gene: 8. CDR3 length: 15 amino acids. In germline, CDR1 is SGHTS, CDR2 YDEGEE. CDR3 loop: CASSGPGQETYEQYF. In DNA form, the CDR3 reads TGTGCCAGCAGCGGACCGGGACAGGAGACCTACGAGCAGTACTTC.

CDR3 in amino acids: CASSIARDSTEQFF. In DNA form, the CDR3 reads TGTGCCAGTAGTATAGCTCGAGACAGCACGGAGCAGTTCTTC. This sequence joins TRBV19 and TRBJ2-1, with D maybe TRBD1 (5 bases). Trimming took off 1 base at V and 10 bases at J, with 14 bases between the two ends. From germline, CDR1 is LNHDA and CDR2 SQIVND (reference sequence). The CDR3 covers 14 residues.

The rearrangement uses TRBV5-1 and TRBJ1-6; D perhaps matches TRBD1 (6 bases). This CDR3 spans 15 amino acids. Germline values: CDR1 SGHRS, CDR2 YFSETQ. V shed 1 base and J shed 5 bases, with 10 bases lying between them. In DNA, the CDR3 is TGCGCCAGCAGCTTGAGTGCAGGGGATAATTCACCCCTCCACTTT. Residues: CASSLSAGDNSPLHF.

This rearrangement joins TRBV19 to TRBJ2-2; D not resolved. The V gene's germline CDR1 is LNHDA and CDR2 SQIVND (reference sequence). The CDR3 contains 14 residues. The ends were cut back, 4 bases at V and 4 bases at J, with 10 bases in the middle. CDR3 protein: CASSNWAGTGELFF. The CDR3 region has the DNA TGTGCCAGTAGTAACTGGGCCGGCACCGGGGAGCTGTTTTTT.

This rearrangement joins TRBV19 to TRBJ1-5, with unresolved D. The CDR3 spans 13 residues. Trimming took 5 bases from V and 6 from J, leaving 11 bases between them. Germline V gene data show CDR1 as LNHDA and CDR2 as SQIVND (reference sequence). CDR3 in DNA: TGTGCCAGTAGTGTTTCAGCGTTTCAGCCCCAGCATTTT. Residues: CASSVSAFQPQHF.

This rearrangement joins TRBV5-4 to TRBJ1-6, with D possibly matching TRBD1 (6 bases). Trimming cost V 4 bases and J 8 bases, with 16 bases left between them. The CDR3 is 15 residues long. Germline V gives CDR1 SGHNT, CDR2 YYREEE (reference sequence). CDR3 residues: CASSRTEFGHSPLHF. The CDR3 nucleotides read TGTGCCAGCAGCCGGACAGAGTTCGGACATTCACCCCTCCACTTT.

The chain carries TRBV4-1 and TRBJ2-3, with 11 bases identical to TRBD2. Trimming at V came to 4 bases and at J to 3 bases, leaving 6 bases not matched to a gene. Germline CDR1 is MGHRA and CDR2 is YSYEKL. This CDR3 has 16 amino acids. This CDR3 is CASSLTGLAETDTQYF. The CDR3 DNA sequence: TGCGCCAGCAGCCTAACGGGACTAGCGGAAACAGATACGCAGTATTTT.

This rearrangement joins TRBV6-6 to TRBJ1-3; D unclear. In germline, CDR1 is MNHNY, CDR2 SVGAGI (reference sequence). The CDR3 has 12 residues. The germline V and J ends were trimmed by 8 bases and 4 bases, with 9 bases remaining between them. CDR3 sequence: CASGKTGNTIYF. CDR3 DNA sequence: TGTGCCAGCGGCAAAACAGGAAACACCATATATTTT.

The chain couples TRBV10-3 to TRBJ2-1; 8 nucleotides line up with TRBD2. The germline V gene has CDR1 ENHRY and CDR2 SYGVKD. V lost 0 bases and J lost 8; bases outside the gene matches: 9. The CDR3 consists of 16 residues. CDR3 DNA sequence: TGTGCCATCAGTGAGTCCTATGAGGAGCGGGGGTATGAGCAGTTCTTC. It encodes CAISESYEERGYEQFF.

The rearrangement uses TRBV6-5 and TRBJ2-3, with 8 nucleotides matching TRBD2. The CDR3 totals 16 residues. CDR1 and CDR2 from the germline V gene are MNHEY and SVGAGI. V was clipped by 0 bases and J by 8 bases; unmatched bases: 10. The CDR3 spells CASSYSISGGLGTQYF. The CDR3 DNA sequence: TGTGCCAGCAGTTACTCGATATCGGGGGGGCTCGGTACGCAGTATTTT.

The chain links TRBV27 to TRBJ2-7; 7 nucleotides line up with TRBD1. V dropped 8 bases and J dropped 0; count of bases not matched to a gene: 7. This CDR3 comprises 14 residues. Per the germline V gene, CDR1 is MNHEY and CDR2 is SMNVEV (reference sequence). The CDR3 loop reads CASEQGPSSYEQYV. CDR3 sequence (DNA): TGTGCCAGCGAACAGGGGCCCAGCTCCTACGAGCAGTACGTC.

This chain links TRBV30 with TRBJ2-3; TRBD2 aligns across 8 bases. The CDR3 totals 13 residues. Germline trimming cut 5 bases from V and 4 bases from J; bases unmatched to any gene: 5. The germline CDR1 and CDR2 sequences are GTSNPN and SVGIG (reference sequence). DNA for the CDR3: TGTGCCTGGGCAATCGGGGGGGCAGATACGCAGTATTTT. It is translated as CAWAIGGADTQYF. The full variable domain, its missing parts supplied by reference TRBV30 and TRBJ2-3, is SQTIHQWPATLVQPVGSPLSLECTVEGTSNPNLYWYRQAAGRGLQLLFYSVGIGQISSEVPQNLSASRPQDRQFILSSKKLLLSDSGFYLCAWAIGGADTQYFGPGTRLTVL.

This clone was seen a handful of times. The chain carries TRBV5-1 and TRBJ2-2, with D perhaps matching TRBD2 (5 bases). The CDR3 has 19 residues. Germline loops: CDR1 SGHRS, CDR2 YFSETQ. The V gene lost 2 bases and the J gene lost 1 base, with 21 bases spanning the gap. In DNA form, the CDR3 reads TGCGCCAGCAGCTTAAGAGGAAGCGGTGGGCTGGAGAACACCGGGGAGCTGTTTTTT. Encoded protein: CASSLRGSGGLENTGELFF.

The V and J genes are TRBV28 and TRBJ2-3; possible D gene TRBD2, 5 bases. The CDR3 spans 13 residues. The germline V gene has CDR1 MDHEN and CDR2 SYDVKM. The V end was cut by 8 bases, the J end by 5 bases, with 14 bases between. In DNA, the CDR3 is TGTGCCAGCCGAGGGCCACCAGGAGATACGCAGTATTTT. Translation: CASRGPPGDTQYF. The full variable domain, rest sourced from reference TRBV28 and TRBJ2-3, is DVKVTQSSRYLVKRTGEKVFLECVQDMDHENMFWYRQDPGLGLRLIYFSYDVKMKEKGDIPEGYSVSREKKERFSLILESASTNQTSMYLCASRGPPGDTQYFGPGTRLTVL.

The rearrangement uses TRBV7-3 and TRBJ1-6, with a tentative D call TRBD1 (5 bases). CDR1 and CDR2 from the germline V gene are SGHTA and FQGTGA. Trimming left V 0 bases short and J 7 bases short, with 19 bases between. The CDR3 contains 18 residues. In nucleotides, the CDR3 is TGTGCCAGCAGCTTAACTCCATCAGGACACCCGACCAATTCACCCCTCCACTTT. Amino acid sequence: CASSLTPSGHPTNSPLHF.

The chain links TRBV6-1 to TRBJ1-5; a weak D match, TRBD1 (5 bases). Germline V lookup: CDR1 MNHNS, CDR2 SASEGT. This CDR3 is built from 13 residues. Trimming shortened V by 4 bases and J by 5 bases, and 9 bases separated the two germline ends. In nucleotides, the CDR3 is TGTGCCAGCAGTGTCGGGGGAGATCAGCCCCAGCATTTT. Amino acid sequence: CASSVGGDQPQHF.